This record looks at one T cell receptor (beta chain) sequence and its context. Its cognate antigen is unknown. Described time point: week 35, safety follow-up. In every dose of vaccine, 300 ug of mutant IDH1 20-mer peptide was given alongside topical imiquimod. This sample was taken from a study of a mutant IDH1 vaccine in newly diagnosed glioma. As for the study in general: Earlier care involved radiotherapy, temozolomide, or both, and the majority received both. V12 corresponded to week 35 and V13 to week 47.

In germline, CDR1 is MNHEY, CDR2 SMNVEV (reference sequence). V lost 5 bases, J lost 4 bases, and 11 bases lay in between. This CDR3 region has 13 residues. Libraries were prepared by immunoSEQ multiplex PCR; TCRdb keeps only in-frame clonotypes and omits some of them. This table holds roughly 51,000 clones, around 85% found once. Study-wide points: Pseudoprogression seemingly bore no relation to changes in top peripheral T cell clonotypes.

The sample here was PBMCs, taken from a glioma patient whose treatment included an IDH1 peptide vaccine. This TCR was recovered from a man in his forties with glioma. This chain uses TRBV27 with TRBJ1-1; possible D gene TRBD1, 5 bases. In DNA form, the CDR3 reads TGTGCCAGCAGTCTGGGGGACGGCACTGAAGCTTTCTTT. Amino acids: CASSLGDGTEAFF.